This T cell receptor beta chain appears in the sequencing data of a study of CD8+CD57+ T cells in acquired aplastic anemia (dated by TCRdb to the late 2010s). At the level of the whole study: Extracted DNA from sorted CD4+ and CD8+ cells averaged about 2.9 ug, ranging from roughly 0.19 to 27.4 ug. Healthy donor samples averaged roughly 9.8 million reads for CD4+ and approximately 11 million for CD8+ cells.

CDR1 is given as SNHLY and CDR2 as FYNNEI, both from the germline V gene. Relative to germline, V is 5 bases shorter and J is 4 bases shorter, with 9 bases between their ends. The CDR3 spans 13 residues, from the cysteine through the phenylalanine. Just the 39-base CDR3 DNA is kept, in frame starting at base 1. Here is what the overall study found, with its caveats: Although around 30 CD8+ CDR3 sequences were shared by patients and controls, these sequences appeared highly expressed in patients and within the immunodominant clones of patients. No significant difference in CD8+ Simpson's diversity was found between patients and healthy controls (P=0.060).

Genomic DNA served as template for TCR beta VDJ combination and CDR3 sequence profiling. TCR repertoire sequencing was run on an Illumina HiSeq 2000. Per the authors' processing: TRBV/TRBJ rearrangement plots, CDR3 size and DJ length profiles, and Simpson's diversity index were used to assess repertoires. The most abundant DNA sequence in the deep sequencing data was defined as the immunodominant clone. CDR3 amino acid sequences were screened for sharing across subjects and were compared with published repertoires and the VDJdb database. Starting from the raw public reads, TCRdb applied fastp trimming at Q25, assembled clones with MiXCR and retained in-frame beta chains. Entries that share a CDR3 protein sequence are merged under the most common genes and DNA. The authors' filters were not applied to this entry. A total of about 70,000 distinct CDR3 sequences appear in this sample, 45% to 60% of them only once. Approximately 8.6% of the sample is in the top ten clones.

As for this clonotype: Its antigen is not yet known. Base-call qualities are not available, and no considerably larger clone is one nucleotide away.

In the study, sorted CD4+ and CD8+ blood T cells from patients with severe aplastic anemia and from healthy subjects underwent deep sequencing of TCR repertoires. Ficoll-Paque density gradient centrifugation was used to isolate peripheral blood mononuclear cells. Before DNA was extracted, CD4+ and CD8+ T cells were sorted using either FACS or magnetic beads. Here the chain combines TRBV2 and TRBJ1-3; no D gene can be assigned with confidence. Sequencing was carried out using sorted CD4+, CD8+, or CD8+CD57+ T cells (not recorded which) from PBMCs. The receptor comes from a human donor in good health, serving as a control. The CDR3 is CASSLRQGNTIYF. At the DNA level, the sequence is TGTGCCAGCAGTTTACGACAAGGAAACACCATATATTTT.